The rows below give T cell receptor beta chains drawn from one sample of a study of blood T cell repertoires in COVID-19. Data came from immunoSEQ multiplex PCR; TCRdb stores just in-frame clones and leaves some out. Of about 85,000 clones in the sample, 87% were seen once. Source material: peripheral blood. These TCRs come from a man aged 55-75 years with acute or convalescent COVID-19. The CDR3 runs from the conserved cysteine through the conserved F or W. Each record gives: J gene, D gene, clone size, V gene, CDR3 protein, CDR3 DNA. The D gene is left open where the match is weak. Clone size, where shown, is once, few, many, or a class for clones that have expanded.

TRBJ1-4,NA,once,TRBV4-3,CASSQETAQNEKLFF,TGCGCCAGCAGCCAAGAGACAGCCCAGAATGAAAAACTGTTTTTT
TRBJ1-1,NA,NA,TRBV11-1,CASSLSGRGFNTEAFF,TGTGCCAGCAGCTTGAGTGGCAGGGGTTTCAACACTGAAGCTTTCTTT
TRBJ1-5,NA,NA,TRBV18,CASSRGGGSNQPQHF,TGTGCCAGCTCTCGGGGAGGGGGGAGCAATCAGCCCCAGCATTTT
TRBJ2-7,NA,NA,TRBV15,CATSRATGLYEQYF,TGTGCCACCAGCAGAGCTACAGGGTTGTACGAGCAGTACTTC
TRBJ1-2,NA,NA,TRBV6-5,CASSTPGANYGYTF,TGTGCCAGCAGCACCCCGGGAGCGAACTATGGCTACACCTTC
TRBJ1-4,NA,NA,TRBV2,CASSESGNPTNEKLFF,TGTGCCAGCAGTGAATCTGGCAACCCAACTAATGAAAAACTGTTTTTT
TRBJ2-2,TRBD2,NA,TRBV18,CASSIPGLAGENTGELFF,TGTGCCAGCTCAATCCCGGGACTAGCGGGGGAGAACACCGGGGAGCTGTTTTTT
TRBJ1-1,NA,NA,TRBV6-5,CASSTQDVNTEAFF,TGTGCCAGCAGTACCCAGGATGTGAACACTGAAGCTTTCTTT
TRBJ1-5,NA,NA,TRBV19,CASSITQGGQPQHF,TGTGCCAGTAGCATTACACAGGGCGGACAGCCCCAGCATTTT
TRBJ1-3,TRBD1,NA,TRBV10-3,CAISASPGGTGNTIYF,TGTGCCATCAGTGCCAGTCCAGGGGGCACTGGAAACACCATATATTTT
TRBJ2-7,TRBD1,NA,TRBV6-6,CASSYSRQGYEQYF,TGTGCCAGCAGTTACTCGAGACAGGGTTACGAGCAGTACTTC
TRBJ1-6,TRBD1,NA,TRBV27,CASSLSGTGWNSPLHF,TGTGCCAGCAGTTTGTCCGGGACAGGGTGGAATTCACCCCTCCACTTT
TRBJ2-7,NA,NA,TRBV6-5,CASSRGLSYYEQYF,TGTGCCAGCAGTAGGGGACTGTCTTACTACGAGCAGTACTTC